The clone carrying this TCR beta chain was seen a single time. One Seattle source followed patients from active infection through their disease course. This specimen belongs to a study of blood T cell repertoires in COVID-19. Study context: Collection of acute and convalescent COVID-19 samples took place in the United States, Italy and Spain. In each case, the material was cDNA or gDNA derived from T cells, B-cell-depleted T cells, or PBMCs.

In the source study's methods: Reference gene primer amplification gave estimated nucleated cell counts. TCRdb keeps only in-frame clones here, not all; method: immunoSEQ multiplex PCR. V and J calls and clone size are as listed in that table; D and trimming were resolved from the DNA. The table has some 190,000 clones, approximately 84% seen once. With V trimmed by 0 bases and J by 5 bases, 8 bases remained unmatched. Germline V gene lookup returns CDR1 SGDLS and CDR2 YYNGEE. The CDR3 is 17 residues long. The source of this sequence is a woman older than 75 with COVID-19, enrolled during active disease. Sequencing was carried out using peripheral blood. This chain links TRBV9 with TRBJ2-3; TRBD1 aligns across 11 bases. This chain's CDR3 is CASSVAAGDRGLDTQYF. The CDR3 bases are TGTGCCAGCAGCGTAGCCGCCGGGGACAGGGGGTTAGATACGCAGTATTTT.